These 3 T cell receptor beta chains came from one sample sequenced in a study of CXCR3-negative and CXCR3-positive naive CD8 T cells. Regarding the study as a whole: Comparison of naive cells showed more hydrophobic TRB CDR3s in CXCR3-positive than in CXCR3-negative naive cells.

All TRB cDNA libraries came from 5' RACE performed with UMI labels. TCRdb reanalyzed the 5' RACE reads and collapses them to one entry per CDR3 protein, without DNA. This repertoire comprises approximately 130,000 distinct CDR3 sequences; its ten largest clones make up 0.41%. Their recognized antigens are unknown. The source material was naive CXCR3+ CD8+ T cells from blood. Subset described: CD45RO-CCR7+CD27+CD95- naive CD8+ T cells expressing CXCR3 (TNR3+). The source is a human donor in good health. Some clones in this sample may be carry-over from other donors' samples.

V is TRBV20-1 and J is TRBJ1-2. Per germline, CDR1 DFQATT and CDR2 SNEGSKA (reference sequence). CDR3 length equals 14 residues. CDR3: CSASLEEGIYGYTF.

This rearrangement joins TRBV7-9 to TRBJ2-7; absent DNA, TCRdb's TRBD2 call cannot be checked. The CDR3 extends over 13 amino acids. CDR1 and CDR2 (germline): SEHNR, FQNEAQ (reference sequence). CDR3 amino acids: CASSDRDYSEQYF.

This rearrangement joins TRBV9 to TRBJ2-4; TCRdb picks TRBD2, but there is no DNA to check that call. The CDR3 covers 18 residues. Germline V CDR1 and CDR2: SGDLS, YYNGEE. CDR3 loop: CASSVGLAGGGDKNIQYF.